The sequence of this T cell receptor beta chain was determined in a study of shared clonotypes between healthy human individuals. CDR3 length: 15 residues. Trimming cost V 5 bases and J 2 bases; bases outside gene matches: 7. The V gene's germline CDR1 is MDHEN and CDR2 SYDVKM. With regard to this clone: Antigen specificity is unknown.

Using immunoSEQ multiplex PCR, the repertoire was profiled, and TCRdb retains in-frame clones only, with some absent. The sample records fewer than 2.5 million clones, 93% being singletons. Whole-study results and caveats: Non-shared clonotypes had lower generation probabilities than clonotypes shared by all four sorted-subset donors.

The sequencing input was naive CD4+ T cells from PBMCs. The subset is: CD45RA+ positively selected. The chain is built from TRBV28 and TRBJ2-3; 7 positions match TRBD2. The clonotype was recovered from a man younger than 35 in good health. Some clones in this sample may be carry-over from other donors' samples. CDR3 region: CASSGSGANTDTQYF. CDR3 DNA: TGTGCCAGCAGTGGGAGCGGGGCGAACACAGATACGCAGTATTTT.